This T cell receptor (beta chain) appears in the sequencing data of a study of shared clonotypes between healthy human individuals. On the study more broadly: The cohort had a couple of women and a few men, ages 18 to 49. CD4 naive and memory got three plates each, CD8 naive two, CD8 memory one. Points from the study as a whole: Among the subsets, naive ones generally showed larger estimated richness than memory ones.

Unmatched junction bases numbered 11, after V lost 4 bases and J lost 3 bases. Germline loops: CDR1 SGHAT, CDR2 FQNNGV. The CDR3 length is 16 residues. For every subset, genomic DNA was evenly distributed across several immunoSEQ plates. Some clones are missing from TCRdb's copy, which holds only in-frame ones; the method was immunoSEQ multiplex PCR. The data show about 1 million clones, around 75% seen once. Notes on this clone: The antigen remains undetermined.

V and J are TRBV11-2 and TRBJ2-5, with 7 nucleotides matching TRBD2. The sample taken for sequencing was memory CD4+ T cells sorted from blood. Indicated subset: CD45RA-negative fraction. The clonotype originates from a man between 18 and 29 years old in good health. The CDR3 nucleotides are TGTGCCAGCAGCTCGGGGGGAGGTACCCCAAAAGAGACCCAGTACTTC. This gives the protein CASSSGGGTPKETQYF.